Included here is one TCR beta chain sequence, with context. Its target is unknown. The sample comes from a study of T cell responses to AZD1222 COVID-19 vaccine. TCRdb's table, derived via immunoSEQ multiplex PCR, lists solely in-frame clones and lacks some. The table includes approximately 130,000 clones, over 90% detected once. Notes on the study in general: A mostly white British donor set with more females was recruited, and clonal diversity was possibly underestimated. Baseline antibody screening turned up just six seropositive AZD1222 recipients. Nearly half of the spike-specific TCRs reportedly recognize variant regions that carry no mutations. None of the repertoires were sampled until the peak T cell response had passed.

V shed 7 bases and J shed 13 bases, with 23 bases lying between them. The CDR3 covers 14 residues. The germline gives CDR1 GTSNPN, CDR2 SVGIG (reference sequence). V usage is TRBV30 and J usage is TRBJ1-6; D might be TRBD1 (6 bases). The source of this sequence is an adult in good health. Sequences were derived from peripheral blood, sampled on day 0 of AZD1222 vaccination. The CDR3 nucleotides read TGTGCCTCCCTAGGGGGGGCCCCTTTAAGGCCCCTCCACTTT. Translated, it gives CASLGGAPLRPLHF.